One sample yielded the 4 T cell receptor beta chains listed below, sequenced in a study of cytomegalovirus exposure and HLA in healthy donors. This PCR relied on a set of 60 Vbeta primers and 13 Jbeta primers. TCRdb keeps only in-frame clones here, not all; method: immunoSEQ multiplex PCR. The sample records under 200,000 clones, approximately 71% being singletons. The sample comprised PBMCs. All receptors derive from a man aged 50 to 59 in good health and CMV-seronegative.

This clone showed up just a few times. The chain has TRBV9 and TRBJ1-2, with D tentatively TRBD1 (5 bases). The germline V and J ends were trimmed by 0 bases and 7 bases, with 16 bases remaining between them. Germline V gives CDR1 SGDLS, CDR2 YYNGEE. There are 15 residues in the CDR3. This chain's CDR3 is CASSVEHRLNFGYTF. The CDR3 nucleotides read TGTGCCAGCAGCGTAGAGCACAGGCTAAATTTTGGCTACACCTTC.

This clone was seen only a few times. V is TRBV10-3 and J is TRBJ2-1; the D gene is possibly TRBD2 (6 bases). There are 17 residues in the CDR3. Germline values: CDR1 ENHRY, CDR2 SYGVKD. The ends were cut back, 1 base at V and 4 bases at J, with 17 bases in the middle. The CDR3 here is CAISEFHAEGRYNEQFF. CDR3 sequence (DNA): TGTGCCATCAGTGAGTTCCACGCGGAGGGGCGATACAATGAGCAGTTCTTC.

The chain combines TRBV4-2 with TRBJ2-4, with TRBD2 matching over 9 bases. Germline CDR1 LGHNA, CDR2 YNFKEQ. With 2 bases clipped from V and 0 bases from J, the junction kept 2 bases outside the gene matches. This CDR3 has 16 amino acids. The CDR3 sequence is CASSQLSGGAKNIQYF. The CDR3 nucleotides read TGTGCCAGCAGCCAACTTAGCGGGGGAGCCAAAAACATTCAGTACTTC.

This clone was recorded once. This chain joins TRBV7-9 and TRBJ1-2, with 12 bases matching TRBD1. Trimming cost V 3 bases and J 8 bases; bases outside gene matches: 7. From germline, CDR1 is SEHNR and CDR2 FQNEAQ (reference sequence). There are 15 residues in the CDR3. This CDR3 is CASSFAGQGAEGYTF. Written as DNA, the CDR3 is TGTGCCAGCAGCTTCGCGGGACAGGGGGCGGAGGGCTACACCTTC.